What follows are 9 T cell receptor beta chains derived from one specimen sequenced in a study of cytomegalovirus exposure and HLA in healthy donors. The PCR ran on 60 Vbeta and 13 Jbeta primers. Using immunoSEQ multiplex PCR, the repertoire was profiled, and TCRdb retains in-frame clones only, with some absent. The sample includes about 160,000 clones, about 75% seen only once; the top ten take approximately 1.4%. Sequencing was performed on PBMCs. The origin of the receptors is a man between 18 and 35 years old in good health and CMV-seronegative.

The chain employs TRBV5-1 and TRBJ2-7, with D possibly being TRBD2 (5 bases). CDR1 is SGHRS, CDR2 YFSETQ, per germline. CDR3 length: 13 residues. Trimming removed 4 bases from V and 0 bases from J, with 8 bases in between. CDR3 sequence (DNA): TGCGCCAGCAGCGAGGAGGACTCCTACGAGCAGTACTTC. This gives the protein CASSEEDSYEQYF.

The chain carries TRBV6-5 and TRBJ2-7; TRBD2 aligns across 9 bases. V shed 0 bases and J 2 bases; nucleotides not matched to a gene: 2. The CDR3 runs to 15 residues. Germline loops: CDR1 MNHEY, CDR2 SVGAGI. The CDR3 coding sequence is TGTGCCAGCAGTTACTCGGCGGGGGGGCCCTACGAGCAGTACTTC. It encodes CASSYSAGGPYEQYF.

The chain links TRBV7-2 to TRBJ2-7; D is possibly TRBD2 (6 bases). CDR3 length equals 13 residues. Germline CDR1 is SGHTA and CDR2 is FQGNSA. The V gene lost 3 bases and the J gene lost 6 bases, with 12 bases spanning the gap. The CDR3 loop reads CASSLKRDFEQYF. CDR3 DNA sequence: TGTGCCAGCAGCTTGAAACGGGACTTCGAGCAGTACTTC.

This clone was detected a few times. This sequence joins TRBV19 and TRBJ2-4; D is perhaps TRBD2 (6 bases). Deletions cut 9 bases from V and 2 bases from J, with 23 bases between. CDR3 length equals 17 residues. The germline V gene encodes CDR1 LNHDA and CDR2 SQIVND (reference sequence). CDR3 region: CASSGRPRELSKNIQYF. The CDR3 nucleotides are TGTGCCAGCTCCGGTAGGCCCCGGGAGTTATCCAAAAACATTCAGTACTTC.

The chain is built from TRBV7-2 and TRBJ2-5; 8 nucleotides match TRBD2. This CDR3 has 15 residues. CDR1 is SGHTA, CDR2 FQGNSA, per germline. Trimming cost V 5 bases and J 2 bases; bases outside gene matches: 7. For the CDR3, the DNA is TGTGCCAGCAGCCGGGGGGGGACGCAACAAGAGACCCAGTACTTC. As protein: CASSRGGTQQETQYF.

The V gene is TRBV7-6, the J gene TRBJ1-1, with TRBD1 identical over 8 bases. The CDR3 is 14 residues long. J was trimmed by 3 bases and V by 5 bases; bases with no gene match: 5. Germline CDR1 and CDR2: SGHVS and FNYEAQ. The CDR3 coding sequence is TGTGCCAGCAGCAACGGACAGGGTGACACTGAAGCTTTCTTT. Translated, it gives CASSNGQGDTEAFF.

A few counts support this clone. The chain employs TRBV7-9 and TRBJ2-7, with 13 bases lining up with TRBD2. With V trimmed by 1 base and J by 4 bases, 7 bases remained unmatched. The CDR3 runs 17 residues. CDR1 SEHNR and CDR2 FQNEAQ come from the germline V gene (reference sequence). The CDR3 region is CASSLGTSGSRGYEQYF. In nucleotides, the CDR3 is TGTGCCAGCAGCTTAGGGACTAGCGGGAGTAGGGGATACGAGCAGTACTTC.

The chain couples TRBV20-1 to TRBJ2-7; no firm D call. The CDR3 spans 11 residues. V was shortened by 7 bases and J by 3 bases, with 10 bases between the two germline ends. CDR1 is DFQATT and CDR2 is SNEGSKA in the germline V gene (reference sequence). The CDR3 DNA sequence: TGCAGTGTTATACAGTACTACGAGCAGTACTTC. Translated, it gives CSVIQYYEQYF.

The chain recombines TRBV5-1 with TRBJ2-5, with D maybe TRBD1 (5 bases). The assigned J gene may be wrong: the sequence end matches TRBJ2-7 better. The CDR3 is 15 amino acids. Germline CDR1 is SGHRS and CDR2 is YFSETQ. CDR3: CASPKRGQGQDEQYF. Here the CDR3 DNA reads TGCGCCAGCCCCAAACGTGGACAAGGCCAAGACGAGCAGTACTTC.